This TCR beta chain was sequenced during a study of early T cells in non-severe SARS-CoV-2 infection (dated by TCRdb to the early 2020s). Background for the entire study: Bulk RNA from unsorted whole blood was used for TCR sequencing, so alpha and beta chains could not be paired.

The investigation overall reported the following: Matching against VDJdb was skewed toward anti-spike CD8 responses, likely underestimated virus-specific expansions, and missed private and CD4 specificities.

This clonotype was counted ten times or more. It has no known antigen specificity. No base-level quality is on record; no much larger clone is a single base apart. As encoded in the germline V gene, CDR1 is MNHEY while CDR2 is SVGAGI. From cysteine to phenylalanine, the CDR3 is 14 amino acids long. Only CDR3 DNA is held: 42 bases, read in frame from base 1. Unmatched junction bases come to 4, with V trimmed by 5 bases and J by 2 bases. Receptor libraries were prepared by 5' RACE. The run used a NextSeq 500. In the TCR library protocol, unique molecular identifiers were attached to individual cDNA molecules to correct for PCR bias and sequencing error. Both TCR alpha and beta chains were sequenced, and tight co-correlation was observed between alpha and beta sequence abundances in each sample. Regarding the original processing steps: V gene, J gene and CDR3 annotation of TCR sequences was performed with Decombinator V4. Expanded TCRs were defined as changing significantly between any two time points under a Poisson model with p below 0.0001. TCR abundances were normalised to the total number of TCRs sequenced in each sample and reported as counts per million. TRAV1-2 paired with TRAJ12, TRAJ20 or TRAJ33 defined MAIT TCRs, while TRAV10 paired with TRAJ18 defined iNKT TCRs. VDJdb, accessed 1 November 2021, was searched for CMV, EBV and SARS-CoV-2 annotated TCRs, excluding TCRs annotated for multiple antigens. In-frame beta chains were kept once TCRdb had trimmed the public reads at Q25 with fastp and called clones with MiXCR. Merged by CDR3 protein, the rows form single entries marked with the most common genes and DNA. These V and J calls derive from TCRdb rather than the authors' analysis. Recorded for this sample are about 110,000 distinct CDR3 sequences; over 9.5% of them occurred a single time. The ten largest clonotypes hold 3% to 4.5% of the sample.

This was a case-control study nested in a cohort of healthcare workers in London, UK, who had nasopharyngeal swab PCR tests and blood samples taken every week. Healthcare workers were recruited between 23 and 31 March 2020, during the week of the UK lockdown, and were followed weekly for up to roughly 15 weeks. This clonotype was obtained from an adult who was a healthcare worker with PCR-confirmed SARS-CoV-2 infection or an uninfected control (not recorded which). Material: whole blood, obtained at baseline. This sequence uses TRBV6-5 and TRBJ2-7; the junction holds 9 bases that match TRBD1. The CDR3 in this case is CASSVYRGPYEQYF. DNA sequence: TGTGCCAGCAGTGTCTACAGGGGGCCCTACGAGCAGTACTTC.